Following are 28 T cell receptor beta chains from one sample sequenced in a study of blood T cells in healthy people across ages. With a J-beta primer mix and a sample-barcoded 5' primer, a second PCR ran 7 to 11 cycles. MiXCR, run by TCRdb on the 5' RACE reads, gives a single entry per CDR3 protein. This sample has some 710,000 distinct CDR3 sequences, with about 46% found just once. The sequenced sample was blood. These receptors were obtained from a man older than 75 in good health.

This chain connects TRBV6-2 or TRBV6-3 to TRBJ2-7; D may be TRBD2 (6 bases). Trimming shortened V by 7 bases and J by 7 bases, and 26 bases separated the two germline ends. This CDR3 has 16 amino acids. CDR1 and CDR2 (germline): MNHEY, SVGEGT. This CDR3 is CASNDRAGGIYIEQYF. The CDR3 coding sequence is TGTGCCAGCAACGACCGCGCTGGGGGGATATACATTGAGCAGTACTTC.

The chain has TRBV4-2 and TRBJ2-3, with 10 bases identical to TRBD1. The CDR3 covers 16 residues. Germline CDR1 LGHNA, CDR2 YNFKEQ. V shed 6 bases and J 5 bases; nucleotides not matched to a gene: 11. CDR3 DNA sequence: TGTGCCAGCAGTGCCTCCGGGACAGGGGAGATAGATACGCAGTATTTT. It yields the protein CASSASGTGEIDTQYF.

The chain has TRBV15 and TRBJ2-5, with 8 bases matching TRBD2. CDR3 length: 15 amino acids. Germline CDR1 LNHNV, CDR2 YYDKDF (reference sequence). The J segment lost 2 bases and the V segment lost 1 base, leaving 3 bases of the junction unmatched. CDR3 sequence reads: CATSRVLADQETQYF. In DNA form, the CDR3 reads TGTGCCACCAGCAGAGTACTAGCGGATCAAGAGACCCAGTACTTC.

The gene calls are TRBV4-3 and TRBJ2-1; 7 positions match TRBD2. This CDR3 comprises 15 residues. The germline V gene encodes CDR1 LGHNA and CDR2 YSLEER. The V segment lost 3 bases and the J segment 12 bases; nucleotides outside the gene matches: 14. Here the CDR3 DNA reads TGCGCCAGCAGCCAGGGGGGGGTAAAGTCGAAAGGGCAGTTCTTC. It yields the protein CASSQGGVKSKGQFF.

The J gene is TRBJ2-1, the V gene TRBV9, with 9 bases aligning to TRBD2. V shed 3 bases and J 12 bases; nucleotides not matched to a gene: 13. The CDR3 runs 15 residues. Germline V gene lookup returns CDR1 SGDLS and CDR2 YYNGEE. The CDR3 loop is CASSGTTSGLSGQFF. For the CDR3, the DNA is TGTGCCAGCAGCGGGACGACTAGCGGCCTGAGTGGGCAGTTCTTC.

The CDR3 DNA follows: TGTGCCAGCAGCCTCAGCGGGAGCTCCTCGAGGGAGCAGTACTTC. It yields the protein CASSLSGSSSREQYF. The V gene is TRBV28, the J gene TRBJ2-4, with 8 bases lining up with TRBD2. J was trimmed by 13 bases and V by 6 bases; bases with no gene match: 17. This CDR3 has 15 amino acids. Looked up from germline, CDR1 is MDHEN and CDR2 is SYDVKM.

This clonotype came up a few times. The V gene is TRBV28, the J gene TRBJ2-1; weak D call: TRBD2 (5 bases). Germline V gene sequence: CDR1 MDHEN, CDR2 SYDVKM. Trimming left V 3 bases short and J 3 bases short, with 12 bases between. This CDR3 has 15 amino acids. CDR3 nucleotides: TGTGCCAGCAGTTTCGCCCTAGCAATCTACAATGAGCAGTTCTTC. It specifies CASSFALAIYNEQFF.

This clonotype was seen only a few times. V gene TRBV20-1 combines with J gene TRBJ2-1; 7 nucleotides line up with TRBD1. Per the germline V gene, CDR1 is DFQATT and CDR2 is SNEGSKA (reference sequence). After removal of 1 base from V and 7 bases from J, the junction contained 10 bases not matched to a gene. The CDR3 is 15 residues long. The CDR3: CSARVGDRVVNEQFF. CDR3 in DNA: TGCAGTGCTAGAGTTGGAGACAGGGTTGTGAATGAGCAGTTCTTC.

This clonotype turned up a few times. The chain recombines TRBV20-1 with TRBJ2-5; tentatively, D is TRBD1 (5 bases). The ends were cut back, 2 bases at V and 5 bases at J, with 12 bases in the middle. CDR1 and CDR2 (germline): DFQATT, SNEGSKA (reference sequence). The CDR3 covers 13 residues. In DNA, the CDR3 is TGCAGTGCTAGATACAGGCTTGGGGAGACCCAGTACTTC. It specifies CSARYRLGETQYF.

This clonotype has only a few counts. V is TRBV20-1 and J is TRBJ2-1; 8 nucleotides line up with TRBD2. This CDR3 has 13 amino acids. Germline V lookup: CDR1 DFQATT, CDR2 SNEGSKA (reference sequence). The J segment lost 9 bases and the V segment lost 1 base, leaving 5 bases of the junction unmatched. CDR3 region: CSARVPAGAEQFF. The CDR3 DNA reads as TGCAGTGCTAGAGTCCCAGCGGGAGCTGAGCAGTTCTTC.

This clonotype was recorded at least ten times. The chain joins TRBV2 to TRBJ1-2; perhaps TRBD1 as D (5 bases). The germline V gene has CDR1 SNHLY and CDR2 FYNNEI. This CDR3 spans 11 amino acids. The germline V and J ends were trimmed by 3 bases and 8 bases, with 7 bases remaining between them. DNA of the CDR3: TGTGCCAGCAGTGAGAGGGGCGGCTACACCTTC. The encoded protein is CASSERGGYTF.

This chain uses TRBV24-1 with TRBJ2-1; TRBD2 aligns across 12 bases. This CDR3 spans 16 amino acids. Germline V gene sequence: CDR1 KGHDR, CDR2 SFDVKD. The V gene end was trimmed by 4 bases and the J gene end by 8 bases; junction bases not matched to a gene: 8. Written as DNA, the CDR3 is TGTGCCACCAGTGAGAGACTAGCGGGAGACCTATATGAGCAGTTCTTC. Amino acids: CATSERLAGDLYEQFF.

V usage is TRBV6-5 and J usage is TRBJ1-2; no clear D. Germline loops: CDR1 MNHEY, CDR2 SVGAGI. CDR3 length: 15 amino acids. V was pared by 0 bases and J by 4 bases, with 12 bases between. The CDR3 DNA reads TGTGCCAGCAGTTACTCCATCCTCGGAACCTATGGCTACACCTTC. This gives the protein CASSYSILGTYGYTF.

V is TRBV19 and J is TRBJ2-1, with 11 bases matching TRBD2. The end of the DNA is better explained by TRBJ2-7, so the J call may be wrong. This CDR3 region has 16 residues. Germline CDR1 is LNHDA and CDR2 is SQIVND (reference sequence). CDR3 sequence reads: CASSPPGLAAYNEQYF. The DNA for the CDR3 is TGTGCCAGTAGTCCCCCGGGACTAGCGGCATACAATGAGCAGTACTTC.

Of note for this clonotype: The junction departs from germline at one end; a sequencing error may be responsible. V gene TRBV11-2 combines with J gene TRBJ2-5; 7 bases are a match to TRBD1. Germline values: CDR1 SGHAT, CDR2 FQNNGV. The CDR3 covers 14 residues. The CDR3 sequence: CTSSTGDSVETQYF. In DNA form, the CDR3 reads TGTACCAGCAGCACCGGGGACAGTGTAGAGACCCAGTACTTC.

As regards this clonotype: A read error may produce the germline difference seen at one junction end. The chain links TRBV11-2 to TRBJ2-7; tentative D call: TRBD1 (5 bases). The germline V gene encodes CDR1 SGHAT and CDR2 FQNNGV. The length of the CDR3 is 12 residues. Written as DNA, the CDR3 is TGTGCCGGCAGCTTAGGGGTATACGAGCAGTACTTC. It codes for CAGSLGVYEQYF.

This clonotype has more than one count but fewer than ten. The CDR3 DNA sequence: TGTGCCAGCAGTCCTCGGACCGGCCAGAACACTGAAGCTTTCTTT. Amino acid sequence: CASSPRTGQNTEAFF. The chain recombines TRBV6-5 with TRBJ1-1; unclear D gene. The CDR3 has 15 residues. The germline CDR1 and CDR2 sequences are MNHEY and SVGAGI. Trimming left V 5 bases short and J 1 base short, with 14 bases between.

As concerns this clonotype: A much larger clone is a single base away; this may be a read error. This chain uses TRBV7-2 with TRBJ2-3, with no clear D. The germline gives CDR1 SGHTA, CDR2 FQGNSA. This CDR3 is built from 14 residues. V was trimmed by 8 bases and J by 0 bases, leaving 12 bases between them. In DNA form, the CDR3 reads TGTGCCAGCTGCGGCGGCCTTAGCACAGATACGCAGTATTTT. Residues: CASCGGLSTDTQYF.

The chain combines TRBV11-3 with TRBJ2-7; the D is unclear. The ends were cut back, 10 bases at V and 2 bases at J, with 15 bases in the middle. This CDR3 spans 13 amino acids. The V gene's germline CDR1 is SGHNT and CDR2 YENEEA. CDR3 amino acids: CAIYLGRPYEQYF. DNA of the CDR3: TGTGCCATCTATTTAGGACGGCCCTACGAGCAGTACTTC.

The rearrangement joins TRBV20-1 to TRBJ2-5; 8 bases are shared with TRBD2. The J call is in doubt because the DNA end fits TRBJ2-7 better. Germline-derived CDR1 and CDR2 are DFQATT and SNEGSKA (reference sequence). The CDR3 covers 13 residues. CDR3 coding DNA: TGCAGTGCTAGCGGGGGGGCGGTGGTCGAGCAGTACTTC. It is translated as CSASGGAVVEQYF.

This clonotype was seen only a few times. DNA for the CDR3: TGCAGTGCTCTTAGCGCAGGCGAGCAGTTCTTC. This encodes CSALSAGEQFF. The chain uses TRBV20-1 and TRBJ2-1; possible D gene TRBD2, 5 bases. This CDR3 spans 11 amino acids. Trimming left V 5 bases short and J 10 bases short, with 12 bases between. Germline V CDR1 and CDR2: DFQATT, SNEGSKA (reference sequence).

The chain links TRBV25-1 to TRBJ2-5; the match to TRBD2 covers 16 bases. The CDR3 spans 16 residues. J gave up 1 base and V 6 bases, and 2 bases lay outside the gene matches. Germline V gene data show CDR1 as MGHDK and CDR2 as SYGVNS. The CDR3 protein is CASRGTSGRAQETQYF. The CDR3 nucleotides are TGTGCCAGCAGGGGGACTAGCGGGAGGGCCCAAGAGACCCAGTACTTC.

On this clonotype: One end of the junction fails to match germline, which may point to a read error. The V gene is TRBV10-3, the J gene TRBJ2-1; maybe TRBD1 (6 bases). The germline gives CDR1 ENHRY, CDR2 SYGVKD. The CDR3 is 14 amino acids. The CDR3 sequence is CAVSDSPGSNAQFF. The CDR3 DNA reads as TGTGCCGTTTCGGACAGCCCAGGAAGCAATGCGCAGTTCTTC.

The chain joins TRBV9 to TRBJ2-7; 7 bases match TRBD1. The CDR3 has 14 residues. Germline values: CDR1 SGDLS, CDR2 YYNGEE. V shed 4 bases and J 5 bases; nucleotides not matched to a gene: 9. CDR3 sequence: CASSPRQGVHEQYF. As DNA, the CDR3 is TGTGCCAGCAGCCCCCGACAGGGCGTACACGAGCAGTACTTC.

The gene calls are TRBV25-1 and TRBJ1-2; possibly TRBD1 for D (5 bases). V lost 2 bases and J lost 4, with 14 bases in between. This CDR3 spans 15 amino acids. Germline CDR1 is MGHDK and CDR2 is SYGVNS. The CDR3 loop reads CASSELRGSSYGYTF. The DNA for the CDR3 is TGTGCCAGCAGTGAACTAAGGGGCTCTTCCTATGGCTACACCTTC.

J is TRBJ2-3 and V is TRBV7-2; perhaps D is TRBD1 or TRBD2 (5 bases each). Trimming stripped 6 bases from V and 4 bases from J, with 11 bases between. The CDR3 runs to 13 residues. Germline V lookup: CDR1 SGHTA, CDR2 FQGNSA. In nucleotides, the CDR3 is TGTGCCAGCAGTCTTATGGGGGCAGATACGCAGTATTTT. It is translated as CASSLMGADTQYF.

The chain has TRBV4-1 and TRBJ2-1; 8 bases align to TRBD2. Germline loops: CDR1 MGHRA, CDR2 YSYEKL. V dropped 2 bases and J dropped 3; count of bases not matched to a gene: 12. The CDR3 contains 18 residues. In DNA, the CDR3 is TGCGCCAGCAGCCAAACGTCCGTACTAGCGGATCACTACAATGAGCAGTTCTTC. This gives the protein CASSQTSVLADHYNEQFF.

This clonotype was observed a few times. J is TRBJ2-5 and V is TRBV2; possibly TRBD1 or TRBD2 for D (6 bases each). The V gene lost 4 bases and the J gene lost 5 bases, with 14 bases spanning the gap. The CDR3 is 14 amino acids. Per germline, CDR1 SNHLY and CDR2 FYNNEI. The CDR3 nucleotides read TGTGCCAGCAGTGTAGGAGGGGGGAGCGAGACCCAGTACTTC. Its protein is CASSVGGGSETQYF.